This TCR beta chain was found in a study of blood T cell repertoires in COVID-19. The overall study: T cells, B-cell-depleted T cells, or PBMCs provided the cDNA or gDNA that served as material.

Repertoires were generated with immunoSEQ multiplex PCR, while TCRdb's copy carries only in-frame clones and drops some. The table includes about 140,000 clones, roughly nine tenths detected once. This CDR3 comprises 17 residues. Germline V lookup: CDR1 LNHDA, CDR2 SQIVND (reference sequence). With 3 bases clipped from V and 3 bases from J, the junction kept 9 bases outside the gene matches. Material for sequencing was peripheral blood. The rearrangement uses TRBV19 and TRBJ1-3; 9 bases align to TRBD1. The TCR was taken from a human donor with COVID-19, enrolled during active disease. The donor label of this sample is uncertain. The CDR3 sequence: CASSISGTGRLGNTIYF. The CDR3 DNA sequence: TGTGCCAGTAGTATTTCTGGGACAGGGCGTCTTGGAAACACCATATATTTT.